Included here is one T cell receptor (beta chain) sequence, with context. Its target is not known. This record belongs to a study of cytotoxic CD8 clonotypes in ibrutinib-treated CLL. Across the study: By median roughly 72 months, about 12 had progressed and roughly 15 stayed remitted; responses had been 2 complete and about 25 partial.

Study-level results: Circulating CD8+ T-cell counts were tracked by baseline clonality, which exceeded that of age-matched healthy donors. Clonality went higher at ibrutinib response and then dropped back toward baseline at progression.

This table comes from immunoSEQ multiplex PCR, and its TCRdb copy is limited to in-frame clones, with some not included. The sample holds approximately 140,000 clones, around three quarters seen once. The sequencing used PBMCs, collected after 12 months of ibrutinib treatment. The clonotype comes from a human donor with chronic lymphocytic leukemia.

The chain's CDR3 is CASLPRLGGGYTF. The CDR3, as DNA: TGTGCCAGCCTCCCTCGGTTGGGGGGTGGCTACACCTTC. The V and J genes are TRBV7-2 and TRBJ1-2; possible D gene TRBD1, 5 bases. Germline V gene lookup returns CDR1 SGHTA and CDR2 FQGNSA. This CDR3 contains 13 residues. Trimming left V 8 bases short and J 7 bases short, with 17 bases between.